One and the same sample provided the 9 T cell receptor beta chains below, sequenced in a study of T cell changes during pregnancy in multiple sclerosis (dated by TCRdb to the late 2010s). Receptor amplification or capture employed the immunoSEQ multiplex PCR assay. Drawn from immuneACCESS, this table holds only the in-frame rearrangements with V and J called that TCRdb kept. Clones are partly lost; checked studies trace under half to an unresolved V gene and leave the rest unexplained. This sample has under 65,000 clones in its table, and roughly 94% of those were observed once. About 2.6% of the sample comes from the top ten. Sequencing was performed on CD8+ T cells from peripheral blood mononuclear cells, taken after pregnancy. The receptors originated from a female donor with multiple sclerosis, enrolled in a pregnancy study.

The chain employs TRBV19 and TRBJ1-5; the match to TRBD1 covers 9 bases. The CDR3 has 15 residues. Germline V gene data show CDR1 as LNHDA and CDR2 as SQIVND (reference sequence). V gave up 6 bases and J gave up 3 bases; unmatched junction bases: 6. The CDR3 here is CASRIRDRVNQPQHF. The CDR3 DNA reads as TGTGCCAGTAGAATCCGGGACAGGGTCAATCAGCCCCAGCATTTT.

The gene calls are TRBV7-9 and TRBJ1-4; 7 bases match TRBD1. Germline trimming cut 8 bases from V and 8 bases from J; bases unmatched to any gene: 20. Germline-derived CDR1 and CDR2 are SEHNR and FQNEAQ (reference sequence). The CDR3 runs 17 residues. The CDR3 DNA reads TGTGCCAGCTTACCAAAATTCTCCCGGGACAGCGACGAAAAACTGTTTTTT. Translation: CASLPKFSRDSDEKLFF.

The CDR3 sequence is CATSRDPRESNNEQFF. The CDR3 nucleotides read TGTGCCACCAGCAGAGATCCTCGGGAGAGCAACAATGAGCAGTTCTTC. The V call is TRBV15, the J call TRBJ2-1; possibly TRBD2 for D (6 bases). The germline V gene encodes CDR1 LNHNV and CDR2 YYDKDF (reference sequence). The CDR3 runs 16 residues. V was shortened by 0 bases and J by 5 bases, with 14 bases between the two germline ends.

The rearrangement joins TRBV19 to TRBJ1-2, with D perhaps TRBD1 (6 bases). Germline V CDR1 and CDR2: LNHDA, SQIVND (reference sequence). V lost 6 bases to trimming and J lost 5 bases, with 13 bases between them. This CDR3 is built from 13 residues. CDR3 residues: CASRWTDYYGYTF. CDR3 nucleotides: TGTGCCAGTAGGTGGACAGATTATTATGGCTACACCTTC.

The rearrangement uses TRBV7-6 and TRBJ2-7; the match to TRBD2 covers 10 bases. With V trimmed by 4 bases and J by 7 bases, 10 bases remained unmatched. Germline V gives CDR1 SGHVS, CDR2 FNYEAQ. The CDR3 runs to 15 residues. The CDR3 coding sequence is TGTGCCAGCAGCTCGGAGCCTAGCGGGAGTCGTGAGCAGTACTTC. This encodes CASSSEPSGSREQYF.

The J gene is TRBJ1-3, the V gene TRBV27; D gene unclear. Deletions cut 2 bases from V and 0 bases from J, with 11 bases between. This CDR3 contains 16 residues. CDR1 and CDR2 from the germline V gene are MNHEY and SMNVEV (reference sequence). CDR3 loop: CASSLGRDDSGNTIYF. The CDR3, as DNA: TGTGCCAGCAGTTTAGGGAGAGACGACTCTGGAAACACCATATATTTT.

This clone occurred once. The chain has TRBV5-1 and TRBJ1-1, with D possibly TRBD1 on 5 matching bases. This CDR3 has 13 residues. Germline CDR1 SGHRS, CDR2 YFSETQ. V dropped 4 bases and J dropped 3 bases, with 10 bases sitting between them. This CDR3 reads CASSLDSYTEAFF. CDR3 DNA: TGCGCCAGCAGCCTAGACAGCTACACTGAAGCTTTCTTT.

This clone was seen a single time. V and J are TRBV11-2 and TRBJ2-7; D is undetermined. The V end lost 1 base, the J end lost 1 base, and 5 bases lay between the germline ends. Germline V gene data show CDR1 as SGHAT and CDR2 as FQNNGV. The CDR3 covers 13 residues. CDR3 sequence reads: CASSLAGSYEQYF. CDR3 sequence (DNA): TGTGCCAGCAGCTTAGCAGGTTCCTACGAGCAGTACTTC.

The chain joins TRBV15 to TRBJ2-3; D not resolved. Trimming removed 0 bases at V and 6 bases at J, with 19 bases between. This CDR3 spans 17 amino acids. The germline CDR1 and CDR2 sequences are LNHNV and YYDKDF (reference sequence). As DNA, the CDR3 is TGTGCCACCAGCAGAGACGGATTGTTCCAGGCCAGGGATACGCAGTATTTT. The encoded protein is CATSRDGLFQARDTQYF.